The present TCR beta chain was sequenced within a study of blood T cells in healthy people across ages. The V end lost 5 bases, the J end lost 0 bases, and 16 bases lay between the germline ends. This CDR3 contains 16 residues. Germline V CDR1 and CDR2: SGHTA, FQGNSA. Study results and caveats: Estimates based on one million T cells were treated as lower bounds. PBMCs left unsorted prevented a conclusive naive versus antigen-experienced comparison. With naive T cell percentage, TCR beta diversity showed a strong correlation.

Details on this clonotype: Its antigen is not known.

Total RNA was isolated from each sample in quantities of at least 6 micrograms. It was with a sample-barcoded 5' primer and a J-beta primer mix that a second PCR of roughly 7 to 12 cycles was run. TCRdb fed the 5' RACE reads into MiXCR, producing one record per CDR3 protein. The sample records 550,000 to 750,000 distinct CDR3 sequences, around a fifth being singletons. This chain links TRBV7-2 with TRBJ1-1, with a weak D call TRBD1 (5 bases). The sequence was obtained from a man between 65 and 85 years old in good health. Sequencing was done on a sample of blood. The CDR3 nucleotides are TGTGCCAGCAGCCCAGACCCCGGACACCTGAACACTGAAGCTTTCTTT. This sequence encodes CASSPDPGHLNTEAFF. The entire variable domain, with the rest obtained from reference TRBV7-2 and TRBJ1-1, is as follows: GAGVSQSPSNKVTEKGKDVELRCDPISGHTALYWYRQSLGQGLEFLIYFQGNSAPDKSGLPSDRFSAERTGGSVSTLTIQRTQQEDSAVYLCASSPDPGHLNTEAFFGQGTRLTVV.